These T cell receptor beta chains were read from a single sample in a study of shared clonotypes between healthy human individuals. TCRdb keeps only in-frame clones here, not all; method: immunoSEQ multiplex PCR. The sample holds over a million clones; roughly 74% are singletons and the top ten take more than 0.55%. The sample taken for sequencing was memory CD4+ T cells from PBMCs. These receptors all come from a man in his late teens or twenties in good health. Some clones in this sample may be carry-over from other donors' samples. CDR3s leave out the opening cysteine and the closing phenylalanine or tryptophan. Only some rows state a clone size, as once, few, many or a class for expanded clones.

SSAAGGTEAF	NA	TRBJ1-1	10	TRBV29-1
ASSFGTAVLNAEAF	few	TRBJ1-1	14	TRBV28
ASSQVFGEQY	NA	TRBJ2-7	10	TRBV4-1
ASTPGDGTGYNEQF	NA	TRBJ2-1	14	TRBV28
ASSGGPTEAF	NA	TRBJ1-1	10	TRBV4-1
ASSYGQGDGYT	NA	TRBJ1-2	11	TRBV18
ASSHKKTGTEQF	many	TRBJ2-1	12	TRBV7-2
ASSWGTGGFQETQY	few	TRBJ2-5	14	TRBV5-1
ASSLDRTGELF	NA	TRBJ2-2	11	TRBV27
AWRMRGGGNTIY	few	TRBJ1-3	12	TRBV30
ASSSRGGGYNEQF	NA	TRBJ2-1	13	TRBV7-2
ASSLDPYTGELF	NA	TRBJ2-2	12	TRBV7-8
ASRVAGVEGEQY	NA	TRBJ2-7	12	TRBV7-8
ASSAHRDRQH	NA	TRBJ1-5	10	TRBV7-2
ASSPDMGQPQH	NA	TRBJ1-5	11	TRBV5-1
ASSDAENTEAF	NA	TRBJ1-1	11	TRBV5-1
ASSSGTSGWTQY	NA	TRBJ2-5	12	TRBV5-6
ASSFTGTGGSGNTIY	NA	TRBJ1-3	15	TRBV7-2
SVGSLAGGSYNEQF	few	TRBJ2-1	14	TRBV29-1
ASSHEGISSYEQY	NA	TRBJ2-7	13	TRBV5-6
ASNPSQGLNEQY	NA	TRBJ2-7	12	TRBV28
ASSFGPEAF	NA	TRBJ1-1	9	TRBV2
ASSERQGLYEQY	NA	TRBJ2-7	12	TRBV6-1
ASSESGKAQPQH	NA	TRBJ1-5	12	TRBV2
ASSQGAGDEGSEAF	NA	TRBJ1-1	14	TRBV4-2
ASSLGLAETDTQY	NA	TRBJ2-3	13	TRBV5-1
ASSTGLNTEAF	NA	TRBJ1-1	11	TRBV28
ASSRGLAPSYEQY	NA	TRBJ2-7	13	TRBV19